This T cell receptor beta chain was observed in a study of identical twins. Whole-study results and caveats: Diverse VJ usage suggested most zero-insertion clonotypes were not invariant T cells.

In its sample, this clonotype was seen a few times. Its antigen is as yet unknown. TCRdb fed the 5' RACE reads into MiXCR, producing one record per CDR3 protein. The sample lists fewer than 250,000 distinct CDR3 sequences; 6% to 8.5% were seen once. This CDR3 region has 20 residues. These data also formed part of another study, on yellow fever vaccine responses in identical twins.

The sample comprised CD8+ T cells sorted from blood. The genes are TRBV21-1 and TRBJ2-2; the listed D gene, TRBD2, was not tested against the DNA. TRBV21-1 is a pseudogene segment. The clonotype was recovered from a woman between 18 and 29 years old in good health. The CDR3 is CASSKVVGGWDGPITGELFF. CDR3 DNA: TGTGCCAGCAGCAAAGTGGTCGGAGGGTGGGATGGCCCCATTACCGGGGAGCTGTTTTTT.